The 2 T cell receptor beta chains reported below all come from one sample, sequenced in a study of T cells in Graves' hyperthyroidism and ophthalmopathy. Regions amplified from RNA transcripts were the TCR beta CDR3 regions. A first-round RT-PCR of the TCR CDR3 used the HTBI primer set. TCRdb reprocessed the multiplex PCR reads with MiXCR, giving one entry per CDR3 protein. The sample shows roughly 640,000 distinct CDR3 sequences, around 16% of them seen only once. The sequencing input was blood. These receptor sequences come from a woman aged 40 to 49 with Graves' ophthalmopathy.

In this sample, this clonotype turned up a few times. A much bigger clone sits one base away, suggesting this may be a read error. The CDR3 DNA sequence: TGTGCCAGCTCACCGACACCTTATAATCCACCCCTCCACTTT. Its protein is CASSPTPYNPPLHF. The V call is TRBV18, the J call TRBJ1-6; D is ambiguous. This CDR3 has 14 residues. Germline-derived CDR1 and CDR2 are KGHSH and LQKENI. The full variable domain, in which reference TRBV18 and TRBJ1-6 provide the parts outside the CDR3, is NAGVMQNPRHLVRRRGQEARLRCSPMKGHSHVYWYRQLPEEGLKFMVYLQKENIIDESGMPKERFSAEFPKEGPSILRIQQVVRGDSAAYFCASSPTPYNPPLHFGNGTRLTVT.

On this clonotype itself: Since a much larger clone is just one base distant, this may be a read error. The V call is TRBV18, the J call TRBJ2-1, with 12 positions matching TRBD2. Germline values: CDR1 KGHSH, CDR2 LQKENI. V shed 2 bases and J 10 bases; nucleotides not matched to a gene: 6. There are 15 residues in the CDR3. DNA of the CDR3: TGTGCCAGCTCACCAGGACTAGCGGGGATCCACGAGCAGTTCTTC. This sequence encodes CASSPGLAGIHEQFF.